Given below is one T cell receptor (beta chain) in context. Trimming took 3 bases from V and 9 from J; bases not matched to a gene: 7. This CDR3 spans 14 amino acids. Germline V lookup: CDR1 MDHEN, CDR2 SYDVKM. These data belong to a study of T cell changes during pregnancy in multiple sclerosis. Clones were sequenced by immunoSEQ multiplex PCR, and TCRdb holds only the in-frame ones, with some missing. The sample includes tens of thousands of clones, nearly 95% of them seen just once. The chain joins TRBV28 to TRBJ2-4; 8 bases map to TRBD2. The specimen was CD4+ T cells from peripheral blood mononuclear cells, collected in the third trimester of pregnancy. This receptor was obtained from a female donor in good health, enrolled as a control in a pregnancy study. CDR3 in DNA: TGTGCCAGCAGTTTGGGTGCGGGGGGTGGCATTCAGTACTTC. It codes for CASSLGAGGGIQYF. Drawing the rest from reference TRBV28 and TRBJ2-4, the complete variable domain is DVKVTQSSRYLVKRTGEKVFLECVQDMDHENMFWYRQDPGLGLRLIYFSYDVKMKEKGDIPEGYSVSREKKERFSLILESASTNQTSMYLCASSLGAGGGIQYFGAGTRLSVL.